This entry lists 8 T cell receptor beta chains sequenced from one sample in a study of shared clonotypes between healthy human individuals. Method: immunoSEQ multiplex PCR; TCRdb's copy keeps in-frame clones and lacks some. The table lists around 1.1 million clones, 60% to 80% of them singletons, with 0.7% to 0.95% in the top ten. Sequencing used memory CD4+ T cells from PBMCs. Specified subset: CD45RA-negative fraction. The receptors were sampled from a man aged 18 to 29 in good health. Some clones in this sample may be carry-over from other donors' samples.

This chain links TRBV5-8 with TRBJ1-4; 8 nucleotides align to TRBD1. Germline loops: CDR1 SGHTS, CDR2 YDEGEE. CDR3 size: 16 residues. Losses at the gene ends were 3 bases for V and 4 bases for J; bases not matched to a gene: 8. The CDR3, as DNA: TGTGCCAGCAGCTCCCAGACAGGGGCACGTAATGAAAAACTGTTTTTT. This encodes CASSSQTGARNEKLFF.

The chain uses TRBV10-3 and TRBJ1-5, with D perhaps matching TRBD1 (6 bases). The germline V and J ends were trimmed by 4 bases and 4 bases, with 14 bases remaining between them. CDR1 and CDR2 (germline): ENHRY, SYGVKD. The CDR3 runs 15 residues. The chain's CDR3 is CAISGTVDGNQPQHF. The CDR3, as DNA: TGTGCCATCAGTGGGACAGTCGATGGGAATCAGCCCCAGCATTTT.

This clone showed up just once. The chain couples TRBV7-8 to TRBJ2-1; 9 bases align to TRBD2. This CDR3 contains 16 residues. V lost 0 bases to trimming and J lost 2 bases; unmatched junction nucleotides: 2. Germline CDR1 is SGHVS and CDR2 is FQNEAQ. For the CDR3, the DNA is TGTGCCAGCAGCTTAGCTAGACTAGCGGCCTACAATGAGCAGTTCTTC. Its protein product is CASSLARLAAYNEQFF.

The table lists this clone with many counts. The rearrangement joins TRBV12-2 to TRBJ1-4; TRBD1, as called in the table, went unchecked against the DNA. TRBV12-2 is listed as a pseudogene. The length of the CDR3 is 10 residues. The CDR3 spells CARGEEKLFF. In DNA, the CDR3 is TGTGCAAGAGGGGAAGAAAAACTGTTTTTT.

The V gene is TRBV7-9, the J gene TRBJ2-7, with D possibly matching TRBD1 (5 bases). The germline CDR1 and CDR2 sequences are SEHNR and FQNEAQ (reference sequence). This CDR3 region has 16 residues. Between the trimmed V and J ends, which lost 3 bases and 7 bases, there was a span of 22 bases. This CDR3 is CASSLSRTGATVEQYF. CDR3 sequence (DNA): TGTGCCAGCAGCTTGAGCCGCACTGGGGCTACGGTGGAGCAGTACTTC.

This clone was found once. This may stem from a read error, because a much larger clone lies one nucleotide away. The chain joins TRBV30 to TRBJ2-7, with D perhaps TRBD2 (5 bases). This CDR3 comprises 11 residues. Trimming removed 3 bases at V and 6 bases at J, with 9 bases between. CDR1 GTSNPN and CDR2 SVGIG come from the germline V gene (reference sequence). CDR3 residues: CAWSEGCEQYF. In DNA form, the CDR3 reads TGTGCCTGGAGCGAGGGCTGCGAGCAGTACTTC.

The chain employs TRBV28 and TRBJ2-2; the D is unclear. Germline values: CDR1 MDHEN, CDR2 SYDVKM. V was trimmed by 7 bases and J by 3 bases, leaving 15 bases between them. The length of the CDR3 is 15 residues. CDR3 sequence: CASTHRNGHTGELFF. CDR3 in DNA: TGTGCCAGCACCCACCGGAACGGCCACACCGGGGAGCTGTTTTTT.

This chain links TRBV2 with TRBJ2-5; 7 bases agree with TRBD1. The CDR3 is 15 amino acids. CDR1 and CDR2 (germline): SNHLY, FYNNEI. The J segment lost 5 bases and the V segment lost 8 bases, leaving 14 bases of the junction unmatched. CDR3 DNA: TGTGCCAGCCGCCGGGACAGTGGTGGTTCGGAGACCCAGTACTTC. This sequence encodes CASRRDSGGSETQYF.